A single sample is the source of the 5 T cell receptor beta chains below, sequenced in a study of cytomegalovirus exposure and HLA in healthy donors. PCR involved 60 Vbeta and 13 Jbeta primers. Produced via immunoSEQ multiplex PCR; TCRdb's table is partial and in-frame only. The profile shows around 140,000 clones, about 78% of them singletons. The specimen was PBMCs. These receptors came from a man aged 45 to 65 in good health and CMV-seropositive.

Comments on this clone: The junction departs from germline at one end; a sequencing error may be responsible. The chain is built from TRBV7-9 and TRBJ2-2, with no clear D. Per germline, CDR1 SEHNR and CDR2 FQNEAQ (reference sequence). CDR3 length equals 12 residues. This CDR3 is CSSSSQSGELFF. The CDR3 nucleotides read TGTTCCAGCAGCTCACAATCCGGGGAGCTGTTTTTT.

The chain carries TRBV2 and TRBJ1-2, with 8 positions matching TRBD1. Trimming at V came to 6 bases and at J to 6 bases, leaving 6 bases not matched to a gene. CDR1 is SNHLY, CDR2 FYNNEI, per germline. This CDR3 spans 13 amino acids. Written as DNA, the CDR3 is TGTGCCAGCAGAGACAGGGGCTGGGATGGCTACACCTTC. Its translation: CASRDRGWDGYTF.

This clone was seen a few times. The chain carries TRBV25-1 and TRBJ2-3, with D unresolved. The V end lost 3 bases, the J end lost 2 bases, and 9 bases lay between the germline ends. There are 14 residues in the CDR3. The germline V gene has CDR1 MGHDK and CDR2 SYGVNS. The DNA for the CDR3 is TGTGCCAGCAGTGACCCAGTTTACACAGATACGCAGTATTTT. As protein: CASSDPVYTDTQYF.

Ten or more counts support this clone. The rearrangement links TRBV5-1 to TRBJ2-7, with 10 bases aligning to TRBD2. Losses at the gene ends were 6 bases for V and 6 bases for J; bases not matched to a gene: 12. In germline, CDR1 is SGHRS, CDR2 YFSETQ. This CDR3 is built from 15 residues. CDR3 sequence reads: CASKGVGTSESEQYF. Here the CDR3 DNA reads TGCGCCAGCAAGGGGGTGGGGACTAGCGAAAGCGAGCAGTACTTC.

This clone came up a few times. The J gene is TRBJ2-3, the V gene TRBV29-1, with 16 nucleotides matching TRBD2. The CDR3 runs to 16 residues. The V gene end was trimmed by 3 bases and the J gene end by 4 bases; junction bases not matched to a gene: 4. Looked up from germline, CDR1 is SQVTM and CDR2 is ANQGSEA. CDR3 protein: CSVEGLAGGPPDTQYF. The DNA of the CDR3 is TGCAGCGTTGAGGGACTAGCGGGGGGGCCCCCAGATACGCAGTATTTT.